Below are 18 T cell receptor beta chains sequenced from a single sample in a study of read filtering for tumor transcriptome and immune sequencing. Molecular barcoded adaptors covering alpha/delta and beta/gamma chains were used on around 400 ng RNA. TCRdb reprocessed the reads via MiXCR and lists one record per CDR3 protein. The profile shows fewer than 30,000 distinct CDR3 sequences, approximately 15% of them singletons. Sequences were obtained from a population of CD138-negative cells sorted from bone marrow. The receptors here all came from a donor at least 40 years old with multiple myeloma.

This clonotype was recorded many times. The chain employs TRBV12-3 or TRBV12-4 and TRBJ2-7, with TRBD1 as a possible D gene (6 bases). This CDR3 comprises 12 residues. V lost 5 bases, J lost 3 bases, and 8 bases lay in between. CDR3 DNA sequence: TGTGCCAGCAGTCCGGACAGCTACGAGCAGTACTTC. This sequence encodes CASSPDSYEQYF.

This clonotype came up many times. V and J are TRBV5-1 and TRBJ2-3, with TRBD2 identical over 7 bases. Germline lookup yields CDR1 SGHRS and CDR2 YFSETQ. V was pared by 0 bases and J by 6 bases, with 10 bases of the junction left unmatched. The CDR3 consists of 16 residues. CDR3 in amino acids: CASSLGSGPSHDTQYF. The CDR3 coding sequence is TGCGCCAGCAGCTTGGGTAGCGGGCCTTCTCACGATACGCAGTATTTT.

In this sample, this clonotype turned up many times. V usage is TRBV5-1 and J usage is TRBJ2-7; weak D call: TRBD2 (6 bases). Germline loops: CDR1 SGHRS, CDR2 YFSETQ. The CDR3 consists of 14 residues. Trimming shortened V by 0 bases and J by 7 bases, and 14 bases separated the two germline ends. CDR3: CASSLGLVGFEQYF. CDR3 in DNA: TGCGCCAGCAGCTTGGGACTAGTCGGATTTGAGCAGTACTTC.

The chain is built from TRBV2 and TRBJ1-5; unclear D gene. V dropped 0 bases and J dropped 7 bases, with 13 bases sitting between them. This CDR3 contains 15 residues. Germline CDR1 is SNHLY and CDR2 is FYNNEI. For the CDR3, the DNA is TGTGCCAGCAGTGAAGCCCCCCGCGCGGGACAGCCCCAGCATTTT. Protein product: CASSEAPRAGQPQHF.

This clonotype was counted a few times. The chain carries TRBV28 and TRBJ1-3; 8 nucleotides align to TRBD1. CDR1 MDHEN and CDR2 SYDVKM come from the germline V gene. Germline trimming cut 10 bases from V and 4 bases from J; bases unmatched to any gene: 6. The CDR3 runs to 13 residues. CDR3 loop: CATSWDRGNTIYF. DNA for the CDR3: TGTGCCACCTCGTGGGACAGGGGAAACACCATATATTTT.

In its sample, this clonotype was seen many times. The rearrangement joins TRBV20-1 to TRBJ2-3, with 14 bases aligning to TRBD2. The CDR3 is 15 amino acids. Trimming cost V 3 bases and J 3 bases; bases outside gene matches: 2. The germline gives CDR1 DFQATT, CDR2 SNEGSKA (reference sequence). This CDR3 is CSARGTSGRTDTQYF. The CDR3 nucleotides read TGCAGTGCTAGGGGGACTAGCGGGAGAACAGATACGCAGTATTTT.

This clonotype has ten or more counts. CDR3 DNA: TGTGCCAGCATCTCTACGACCACCTCCTACGAGCAGTACTTC. Protein product: CASISTTTSYEQYF. V is TRBV7-2 and J is TRBJ2-7; D gene ambiguous. The germline gives CDR1 SGHTA, CDR2 FQGNSA. The CDR3 loop spans 14 amino acids. Deletions cut 7 bases from V and 0 bases from J, with 13 bases between.

This clonotype showed up many times. The rearrangement links TRBV20-1 to TRBJ1-3; D is undetermined. This CDR3 is built from 13 residues. Germline assignment: CDR1 DFQATT and CDR2 SNEGSKA (reference sequence). The V and J ends lost 6 bases and 9 bases respectively, with 18 bases between them. CDR3 loop: CSARPLPGSTIYF. CDR3 DNA sequence: TGCAGTGCGAGACCACTCCCGGGATCCACCATATATTTT.

In this sample, this clonotype turned up many times. The genes are TRBV3-1 and TRBJ1-5; D is unclear. CDR3 length equals 13 residues. Looked up from germline, CDR1 is LGHDT and CDR2 is YNNKEL (reference sequence). Deletions cut 0 bases from V and 10 bases from J, with 10 bases between. The CDR3 sequence: CASSQDGANPQHF. CDR3 DNA sequence: TGTGCCAGCAGCCAAGATGGAGCGAATCCCCAGCATTTT.

Notes on this clonotype: Sequence at one end of the junction differs from germline and may be a read error. The gene calls are TRBV30 and TRBJ2-7, with 10 nucleotides matching TRBD2. Germline CDR1 reads GTSNPN; CDR2 reads SVGIG (reference sequence). CDR3 size: 13 residues. CDR3 sequence: CAWSSGRDYKQYF. The DNA for the CDR3 is TGTGCCTGGTCTAGCGGGAGAGACTACAAGCAATACTTC.

This clonotype was counted ten times or more. This rearrangement joins TRBV5-4 to TRBJ2-1; D is undetermined. Germline lookup yields CDR1 SGHNT and CDR2 YYREEE (reference sequence). Trimming took 2 bases from V and 7 from J, leaving 13 bases between them. The CDR3 contains 14 residues. CDR3 sequence reads: CASSLKISGNEQFF. For the CDR3, the DNA is TGTGCCAGCAGCTTAAAAATTTCCGGGAATGAGCAGTTCTTC.

The sample holds many counts of this clonotype. This sequence joins TRBV7-9 and TRBJ2-1, with 9 bases lining up with TRBD2. With 5 bases clipped from V and 0 bases from J, the junction kept 23 bases outside the gene matches. Germline V gene lookup returns CDR1 SEHNR and CDR2 FQNEAQ (reference sequence). CDR3 length: 22 residues. The CDR3: CASSPNPLRLAVSWSSYNEQFF. The DNA for the CDR3 is TGTGCCAGCAGCCCCAACCCCCTCCGACTAGCGGTGAGTTGGAGCTCCTACAATGAGCAGTTCTTC.

This clonotype was observed many times. The genes are TRBV5-1 and TRBJ2-1; the match to TRBD2 covers 9 bases. Trimming at V came to 2 bases and at J to 5 bases, leaving 2 bases not matched to a gene. The CDR3 consists of 14 residues. CDR1 is SGHRS, CDR2 YFSETQ, per germline. CDR3 in DNA: TGCGCCAGCAGCTTAGCGGGAGGCCACAATGAGCAGTTCTTC. It codes for CASSLAGGHNEQFF.

Turning to this clonotype: One end of the junction varies from germline; a read error may be responsible. V is TRBV19 and J is TRBJ2-7; D perhaps matches TRBD2 (5 bases). The CDR3 totals 17 residues. From germline, CDR1 is LNHDA and CDR2 SQIVND (reference sequence). The CDR3 nucleotides read TGTGCCAGGAGTATAGATTACTGGACTGGAACCTCCTACGAGCAGTACTTC. Its protein is CARSIDYWTGTSYEQYF. The full variable domain, completed using reference TRBV19 and TRBJ2-7, is DGGITQSPKYLFRKEGQNVTLSCEQNLNHDAMYWYRQDPGQGLRLIYYSQIVNDFQKGDIAEGYSVSREKKESFPLTVTSAQKNPTAFYLCARSIDYWTGTSYEQYFGPGTRLTVT.

This clonotype was seen ten or more times. This chain joins TRBV27 and TRBJ1-5, with 9 bases identical to TRBD1. V shed 6 bases, J shed 3 bases, and the junction held 3 bases outside the gene matches. CDR1 is MNHEY and CDR2 is SMNVEV in the germline V gene (reference sequence). This CDR3 comprises 14 residues. The CDR3 coding sequence is TGTGCCAGCAGACGGACAGGGGTCAATCAGCCCCAGCATTTT. Its translation is CASRRTGVNQPQHF.

Concerning this clonotype: Since no conserved phenylalanine or tryptophan closes the CDR3, a read error is the likely cause. V gene TRBV28 combines with J gene TRBJ2-6; a possible D gene is TRBD2 (6 bases). This CDR3 has 17 residues. The germline V gene encodes CDR1 MDHEN and CDR2 SYDVKM. CDR3 in amino acids: CARTRAGRFSGANVLTS. As DNA, the CDR3 is TGTGCTAGAACCCGAGCGGGCAGATTCTCTGGGGCCAACGTCCTGACTTCC.

This clonotype has ten or more counts. One end of the junction fails to match germline, which may point to a read error. CDR3 sequence reads: CASSPSGANVLTF. CDR3 DNA: TGTGCCAGCAGCCCCTCTGGGGCCAACGTCCTGACTTTC. The chain combines TRBV5-1 with TRBJ2-6, with D uncertain. From germline, CDR1 is SGHRS and CDR2 YFSETQ. This CDR3 comprises 13 residues. Combining the CDR3 with reference TRBV5-1 and TRBJ2-6 gives the whole variable domain KAGVTQTPRYLIKTRGQQVTLSCSPISGHRSVSWYQQTPGQGLQFLFEYFSETQRNKGNFPGRFSGRQFSNSRSEMNVSTLELGDSALYLCASSPSGANVLTFGAGSRLTVL.

At least ten counts were recorded for this clonotype. V and J are TRBV28 and TRBJ2-3; the D is unclear. The CDR3 runs to 14 residues. CDR1 is MDHEN and CDR2 is SYDVKM in the germline V gene. The germline V and J ends were trimmed by 3 bases and 1 base, with 8 bases remaining between them. CDR3 protein: CASSFLSGTDTQYF. The CDR3 DNA sequence: TGTGCCAGCAGTTTTCTGTCCGGCACAGATACGCAGTATTTT.